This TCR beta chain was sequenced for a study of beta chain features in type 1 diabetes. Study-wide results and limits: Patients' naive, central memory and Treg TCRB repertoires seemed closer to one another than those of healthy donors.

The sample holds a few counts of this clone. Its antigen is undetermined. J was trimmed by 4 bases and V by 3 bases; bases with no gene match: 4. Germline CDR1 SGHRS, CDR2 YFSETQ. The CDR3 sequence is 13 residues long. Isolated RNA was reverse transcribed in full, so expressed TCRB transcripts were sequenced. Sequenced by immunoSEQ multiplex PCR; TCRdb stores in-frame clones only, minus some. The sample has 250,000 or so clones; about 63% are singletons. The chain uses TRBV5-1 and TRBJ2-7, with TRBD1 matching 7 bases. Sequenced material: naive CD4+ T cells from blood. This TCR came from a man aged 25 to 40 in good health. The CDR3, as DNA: TGCGCCAGCAGCTCGGGACAGACTTACGAGCAGTACTTC. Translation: CASSSGQTYEQYF. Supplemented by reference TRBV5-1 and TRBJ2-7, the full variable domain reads KAGVTQTPRYLIKTRGQQVTLSCSPISGHRSVSWYQQTPGQGLQFLFEYFSETQRNKGNFPGRFSGRQFSNSRSEMNVSTLELGDSALYLCASSSGQTYEQYFGPGTRLTVT.